These 9 T cell receptor beta chains were sequenced from one sample in a study of cytomegalovirus exposure and HLA in healthy donors. Amplification used 60 Vbeta primers and 13 Jbeta primers. The data were produced by immunoSEQ multiplex PCR, yet TCRdb's version contains in-frame clones alone and is incomplete. The profile shows 160,000 or so clones, around nine tenths of them singletons. Sequenced sample: PBMCs. These receptors came from a woman in her 30s in good health and CMV-seronegative.

The chain couples TRBV13 to TRBJ2-3, with D possibly matching TRBD1 (6 bases). V was cut by 5 bases and J by 2 bases, with 11 bases left in between. This CDR3 has 14 amino acids. Germline V CDR1 and CDR2: PRHDT, FYEKMQ (reference sequence). CDR3 nucleotides: TGTGCCAGCAGCGCCAGGGGATTCACAGATACGCAGTATTTT. Translated, it gives CASSARGFTDTQYF.

This clone was counted a few times. Other DNA sequences in the same sample also yield this CDR3. The V call is TRBV6-1, the J call TRBJ2-7; tentatively, D is TRBD1 (6 bases). The CDR3 totals 13 residues. Germline V gene lookup returns CDR1 MNHNS and CDR2 SASEGT. Trimming shortened V by 2 bases and J by 3 bases, and 8 bases separated the two germline ends. CDR3 amino acids: CASSERGSYEQYF. CDR3 bases: TGTGCCAGCAGTGAAAGGGGGAGCTACGAGCAGTACTTC.

This sequence joins TRBV5-1 and TRBJ2-7, with D possibly TRBD1 on 6 matching bases. The V gene lost 1 base and the J gene lost 7 bases, with 15 bases spanning the gap. This CDR3 comprises 14 residues. The V gene's germline CDR1 is SGHRS and CDR2 YFSETQ. The chain's CDR3 is CASSLFPGTREQYF. The CDR3, as DNA: TGCGCCAGCAGCTTGTTCCCAGGGACAAGGGAGCAGTACTTC.

V is TRBV28 and J is TRBJ2-5, with D possibly being TRBD1 (6 bases). Judging by the DNA end, TRBJ2-7 fits better; the J call may be wrong. CDR1 is MDHEN, CDR2 SYDVKM, per germline. The CDR3 totals 16 residues. CDR3 coding DNA: TGTGCCAGCAGTTTCTTTCGGCTGGGGGCGAACTACGAGCAGTACTTC. Its protein product is CASSFFRLGANYEQYF.

The sample holds one count of this clone. The V call is TRBV6-5, the J call TRBJ2-5; 8 bases match TRBD1. V lost 6 bases to trimming and J lost 5 bases; unmatched junction nucleotides: 8. Germline CDR1 is MNHEY and CDR2 is SVGAGI. The CDR3 covers 14 residues. The CDR3 sequence: CASRTTGGRETQYF. The CDR3 nucleotides read TGTGCCAGCAGAACAACAGGGGGTAGGGAGACCCAGTACTTC.

The chain links TRBV28 to TRBJ2-5, with D unresolved. The CDR3 is 14 amino acids. CDR1 and CDR2 (germline): MDHEN, SYDVKM. V lost 5 bases to trimming and J lost 0 bases, with 10 bases between them. The chain's CDR3 is CASSGVRNQETQYF. As DNA, the CDR3 is TGTGCCAGCAGTGGAGTTAGGAACCAAGAGACCCAGTACTTC.

V gene TRBV19 combines with J gene TRBJ1-1; unclear D gene. Between the trimmed V and J ends, which lost 8 bases and 0 bases, there was a span of 13 bases. Germline V gives CDR1 LNHDA, CDR2 SQIVND (reference sequence). The CDR3 totals 14 residues. CDR3 in DNA: TGTGCCAGTCGGGATAGGGCGCTGAACACTGAAGCTTTCTTT. Translated, it gives CASRDRALNTEAFF.

This chain connects TRBV5-1 to TRBJ2-1, with D maybe TRBD2 (6 bases). The CDR3 covers 15 residues. CDR1 is SGHRS, CDR2 YFSETQ, per germline. Trimming left V 6 bases short and J 10 bases short, with 23 bases between. In DNA, the CDR3 is TGCGCCAGCACACAGAGGACTACACTCAAATCCGAGCAGTTCTTC. This encodes CASTQRTTLKSEQFF.

This clone turned up a few times. The chain recombines TRBV10-3 with TRBJ1-1; maybe TRBD1 (6 bases). Germline values: CDR1 ENHRY, CDR2 SYGVKD. Trimming pared 2 bases from V and 6 bases from J, leaving 13 bases between. CDR3 size: 14 residues. This chain's CDR3 is CAISEQGIGAEAFF. CDR3 in DNA: TGTGCCATCAGTGAGCAGGGGATAGGGGCTGAAGCTTTCTTT.